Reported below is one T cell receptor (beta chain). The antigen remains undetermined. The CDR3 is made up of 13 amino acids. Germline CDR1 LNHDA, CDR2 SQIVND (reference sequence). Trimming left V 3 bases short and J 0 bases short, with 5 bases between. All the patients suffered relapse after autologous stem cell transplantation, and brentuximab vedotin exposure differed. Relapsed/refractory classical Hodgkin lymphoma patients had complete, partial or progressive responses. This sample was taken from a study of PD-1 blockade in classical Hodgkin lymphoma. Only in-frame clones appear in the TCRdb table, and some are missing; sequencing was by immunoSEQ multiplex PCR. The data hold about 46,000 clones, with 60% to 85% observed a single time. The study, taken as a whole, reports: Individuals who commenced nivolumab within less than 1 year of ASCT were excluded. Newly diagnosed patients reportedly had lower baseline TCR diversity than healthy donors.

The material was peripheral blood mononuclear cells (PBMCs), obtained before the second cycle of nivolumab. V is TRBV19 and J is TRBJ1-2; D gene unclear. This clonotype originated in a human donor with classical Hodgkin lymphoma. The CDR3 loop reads CASSIGTNYGYTF. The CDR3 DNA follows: TGTGCCAGTAGTATCGGGACTAACTATGGCTACACCTTC.